The clone carrying this T cell receptor beta chain was seen at least ten times. The antigen is undetermined. The record originates from a study of molecular identifiers for immune sequencing clone quantification. Study-wide background: Replicate experiments divided RNA from roughly 20,000 or 100,000 naive CD8 cells into five parts and sequenced four.

The CDR3 has 15 residues. Trimming removed 5 bases from V and 2 bases from J; junction bases left unmatched: 5. Germline lookup yields CDR1 MDHEN and CDR2 SYDVKM. Researchers sorted naive CD8 T cells as cells that were CD8+CD4-CCR7+CD45RA+. Broader study findings: Clones with over 20 RNA copies captured over 99% of effector molecules but under 1% of naive ones.

It was with previously described methods and listed TCR primers that bulk TCR libraries were made. TCRdb re-derived calls from the PCR reads in MiXCR, one entry per CDR3 protein. Seen here are more than 450,000 distinct CDR3 sequences, 25% observed once, and the top ten hold around 0.78%. The sequenced sample was naive CD8+ T cells from blood, with Jurkat cell RNA spiked in. Subset given: FACS-sorted CD8+CD4-CCR7+CD45RA+ naive T cells. The chain links TRBV28 to TRBJ2-1; the match to TRBD1 covers 8 bases. This TCR derives from a human donor in good health. Some libraries in this study had Jurkat cell RNA spiked in. The CDR3 DNA is TGTGCCAGCAGTATCGGACAGGGCCCCTACAATGAGCAGTTCTTC. Translating gives CASSIGQGPYNEQFF.